This section outlines one T cell receptor (beta chain) sequence together with its context. The sample originates from a study of CD8+CD57+ T cells in acquired aplastic anemia. Individuals selected for sequencing had exhibited CD8+CD57+ cell expansion on flow cytometry. Blood was sampled before the patients had received any therapy. TCR beta VDJ and CDR3 were profiled, and genomic DNA was the template. MiXCR was run by TCRdb on the reads, yielding one entry per CDR3 protein. The sample lists a few hundred thousand distinct CDR3 sequences, approximately 32% seen once, with 0.7% to 1% in the top ten. The receptor was derived from a human donor with aplastic anemia. The source material was sorted CD4+, CD8+, or CD8+CD57+ T cells (not recorded which) from PBMCs.

The CDR3 nucleotides read TGCAGTGCTAGACTGGACATTTACAATGAGCAGTTCTTC. It codes for CSARLDIYNEQFF. This chain joins TRBV20-1 and TRBJ2-1, with TRBD1 as a possible D gene (5 bases). Germline V lookup: CDR1 DFQATT, CDR2 SNEGSKA (reference sequence). V was pared by 2 bases and J by 4 bases, with 9 bases between. CDR3 length: 13 residues.